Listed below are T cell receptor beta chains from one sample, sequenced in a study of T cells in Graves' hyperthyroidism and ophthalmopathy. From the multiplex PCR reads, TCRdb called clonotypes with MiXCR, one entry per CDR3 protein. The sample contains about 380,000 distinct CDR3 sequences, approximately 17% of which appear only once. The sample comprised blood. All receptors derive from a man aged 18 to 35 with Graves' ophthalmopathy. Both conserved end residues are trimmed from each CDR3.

ASNQVQGYSGANVLT TRBV12-3/TRBV12-4 15 TRBJ2-6
ASSLVGTSSYNEQF TRBV7-2 14 TRBJ2-1
ASSERRTGGFTDTQY TRBV4-1 15 TRBJ2-3
ASSFLEVLNTEAF TRBV5-5 13 TRBJ1-1
ASGLAGARETQY TRBV27 12 TRBJ2-5
ASSLATPGGRNTEAF TRBV7-9 15 TRBJ1-1
ATSTATRYEQY TRBV15 11 TRBJ2-7
ASSLDGAGGTEAF TRBV11-2 13 TRBJ1-1
ASSQQDRGLYGYT TRBV4-1 13 TRBJ1-2
ASSSGTVATSQETQY TRBV6-1 15 TRBJ2-5
ASSQDPRGEAF TRBV3-1 11 TRBJ1-1
ASSLEGLQGREKLV TRBV11-2 14 TRBJ1-4
ASTRGGAWYGYT TRBV28 12 TRBJ1-2
ASHWARTEKLF TRBV6-1 11 TRBJ1-4
ATTQGTGANVLT TRBV15 12 TRBJ2-6
ASSLVGGLYQETQY TRBV13 14 TRBJ2-5
ASSYDGTGGYT TRBV5-1 11 TRBJ1-2
ASRPHRLSYTQY TRBV12-3/TRBV12-4 12 TRBJ2-3
ASSLGASETQY TRBV7-9 11 TRBJ2-5
ASSQDPAMNTEAF TRBV3-1 13 TRBJ1-1
ASSLVHGETQY TRBV7-9 11 TRBJ2-5
ASSYSTGLPSYEQY TRBV6-6 14 TRBJ2-7
ASSPPALPRRTQY TRBV6-1 13 TRBJ2-5
ASSSPGQGKETQY TRBV12-3/TRBV12-4 13 TRBJ2-5
ASSPQLKYGYT TRBV27 11 TRBJ1-2
ASPGQGGIGT TRBV2 10 TRBJ1-2
ASSQDRGQGYEQY TRBV4-1 13 TRBJ2-7
ASSLVGAGGSPYEQY TRBV7-2 15 TRBJ2-7
ASSEPLWLGPQH TRBV6-1 12 TRBJ1-5
ASSYSMGLGLHEQY TRBV6-5 14 TRBJ2-7
ASSSSKGGSPNEKLF TRBV7-9 15 TRBJ1-4
SVGFNEQF TRBV29-1 8 TRBJ2-1
AISVTGGRETQY TRBV10-3 12 TRBJ2-5
ASGGQGGEKLF TRBV27 11 TRBJ1-4
ASSLGTASNQPQH TRBV27 13 TRBJ1-5
AASLTSGGLQETQY TRBV28 14 TRBJ2-5
ATQGGGAANTGELF TRBV2 14 TRBJ2-2
ASSLAHRVGSTDTQY TRBV7-8 15 TRBJ2-3
SVALGGQGAEGYT TRBV29-1 13 TRBJ1-2